This record concerns one T cell receptor (beta chain) sequence. This clone was seen a few times. Its antigen is still unknown. There are no base qualities to consult, and no much larger clone falls within one base. This specimen comes from a study of blood T cell repertoires in COVID-19 (dated by TCRdb to between 2020 and 2021). Describing the broader study: Samples from collaborators originated in the United States, Italy and Spain and spanned both the acute and convalescent phases of COVID-19. The samples were drawn from the first 160 participants of the ongoing ImmuneRACE study and from 950 to 1,500 subjects provided by 6 global collaborators. The material from the prospective study consisted of cDNA or gDNA derived from T cells, B-cell-depleted T cells, or PBMCs. Nearly every sample came with metadata listing a de-identified subject ID, COVID-19 status, age in years and sex. HLA class I and class II types, where available, came from metadata supplied by the sample provider rather than from assay-based typing. The repertoires were made available in a free public database intended to serve as a resource for research on the immune response to SARS-CoV-2. The dataset comprised deeply sampled blood TCRbeta repertoires from subjects exposed to, actively infected with, or recovered from COVID-19. The paper as a whole reports these results and caveats: Clinical and demographic metadata were provided uncurated, with the amount varying by source and participant.

Clipping removes 3 bases from V and 6 bases from J, with 9 as the unmatched junction base count. There are 17 amino acids in the CDR3, from cysteine to phenylalanine inclusive. Here the CDR3 DNA is all that survives: 51 bases in frame from base 1. The germline V gene (reference sequence) supplies CDR1 SGHNT and CDR2 YYREEE. In the prospective study, participants were roughly 18 to 95 years old, resided in about 25 geographic areas of the United States, and were enrolled through a virtual design. To assign participants to cohorts, the prospective study relied on clinical history that participants themselves reported in a screening survey and a study questionnaire. For ImmuneRACE Cohort 3, a participant was defined as recovered based on two consecutive negative NP/OP PCR tests, clearance by a healthcare professional, or resolution of symptoms. In the prospective study, whole blood, serum and a nasopharyngeal or oropharyngeal swab were collected from each participant by mobile phlebotomists. Over an approximately 2-month period, participants in the prospective study had the option of providing additional blood draws and questionnaires. Before DNA extraction, blood samples from the prospective study were shipped at room temperature or frozen.

TCRbeta CDR3 regions were amplified from genomic DNA by means of the immunoSEQ Assay, a bias-controlled multiplex PCR. On the study's bioinformatics: Within the assay, amplification of reference gene primers was used to estimate how many nucleated cells each sample contained. To quantify the absolute abundance of each unique TCRbeta CDR3 rearrangement, sequence reads were collapsed and filtered. For each sample, productive Simpson clonality was calculated by taking the square root of Simpson's diversity index across productive rearrangements. TCRdb carries this immuneACCESS record with in-frame sequences only. Its versions omit some clonotypes, under half of them owing to an unresolved V gene in the studies checked, with the rest unexplained. Clonal size and the V and J genes are those of that table, whereas D and trimming came from the DNA. The sample yields 300,000 to 400,000 clones; roughly 87% were counted once. The ten most abundant clones make up roughly 1% of the sample.

The rearranged chain carries TRBV5-4 and TRBJ2-2, and 12 junction bases match TRBD2. The specimen sequenced was PBMCs or T cells enriched from blood (not recorded which). This receptor was obtained from a woman under 40 who had recovered from COVID-19. CDR3 sequence: CASSSASGGAIAGELFF. The DNA reads TGTGCCAGCAGCTCCGCTAGCGGGGGGGCGATCGCCGGGGAGCTGTTTTTT.